The 27 T cell receptor beta chains presented below share a single source sample, sequenced in a study of blood T cell repertoires in COVID-19. Only in-frame clones appear in the TCRdb table, and some are missing; sequencing was by immunoSEQ multiplex PCR. The table includes more than 400,000 clones, about 92% detected once. Specimen: PBMCs or T cells enriched from blood (not recorded which). These TCRs come from a man aged 18 to 35 who had recovered from COVID-19.

The V gene is TRBV9, the J gene TRBJ2-7; D unclear. The CDR3 totals 14 residues. The ends were cut back, 0 bases at V and 5 bases at J, with 12 bases in the middle. Per the germline V gene, CDR1 is SGDLS and CDR2 is YYNGEE. CDR3 sequence reads: CASSVGPREDEQYF. The CDR3, as DNA: TGTGCCAGCAGCGTAGGGCCGCGAGAGGACGAGCAGTACTTC. Combining the CDR3 with reference TRBV9 and TRBJ2-7 gives the whole variable domain DSGVTQTPKHLITATGQRVTLRCSPRSGDLSVYWYQQSLDQGLQFLIQYYNGEERAKGNILERFSAQQFPDLHSELNLSSLELGDSALYFCASSVGPREDEQYFGPGTRLTVT.

This clone was observed a single time. This chain connects TRBV7-9 to TRBJ1-3, with no clear D. In germline, CDR1 is SEHNR, CDR2 FQNEAQ (reference sequence). CDR3 length: 13 residues. The V gene lost 2 bases and the J gene lost 8 bases, with 10 bases spanning the gap. This CDR3 is CASSLLGRDTIYF. In DNA, the CDR3 is TGTGCCAGCAGCTTATTGGGTCGGGACACCATATATTTT.

The rearrangement joins TRBV29-1 to TRBJ2-1; TRBD2 agrees at 11 bases. The CDR3 contains 18 residues. The V gene end was trimmed by 2 bases and the J gene end by 4 bases; junction bases not matched to a gene: 13. CDR1 is SQVTM and CDR2 is ANQGSEA in the germline V gene. CDR3 sequence reads: CSVEHLAGGPRDYNEQFF. CDR3 DNA: TGCAGCGTTGAACACTTAGCGGGAGGGCCCAGGGATTACAATGAGCAGTTCTTC.

The CDR3 loop is CSVETSSSYEQYF. For the CDR3, the DNA is TGCAGCGTCGAGACATCGAGCTCCTACGAGCAGTACTTC. The chain joins TRBV29-1 to TRBJ2-7; D not certain. Trimming pared 6 bases from V and 0 bases from J, leaving 12 bases between. The CDR3 is 13 residues long. The germline CDR1 and CDR2 sequences are SQVTM and ANQGSEA.

V is TRBV21-1 and J is TRBJ2-1; the tabulated D call, TRBD1, remains unverified against the DNA. TRBV21-1 is designated a pseudogene. The CDR3 covers 16 residues. In nucleotides, the CDR3 is TGTGCCAGCAGCAGGACGGGACAGGGCTCCTACAATGAGCAGTTCTTC. Translated: CASSRTGQGSYNEQFF.

V is TRBV28 and J is TRBJ1-2; a possible D gene is TRBD1 (6 bases). V lost 1 base and J lost 4, with 16 bases in between. Per the germline V gene, CDR1 is MDHEN and CDR2 is SYDVKM. CDR3 length: 16 amino acids. The CDR3 is CASSLLGEGGGYGYTF. The CDR3 DNA reads TGTGCCAGCAGTTTATTGGGAGAAGGGGGGGGCTATGGCTACACCTTC.

V is TRBV12-3 or TRBV12-4 and J is TRBJ1-1; no clear D. This CDR3 is 12 amino acids long. Between the trimmed V and J ends, which lost 3 bases and 5 bases, there was a span of 7 bases. The CDR3 here is CASSLEWTEAFF. CDR3 sequence (DNA): TGTGCCAGCAGTTTGGAGTGGACTGAAGCTTTCTTT.

There are a few counts of this clone. The V call is TRBV27, the J call TRBJ2-2, with D unresolved. Trimming left V 5 bases short and J 0 bases short, with 4 bases between. CDR3 length: 13 residues. Germline CDR1 and CDR2: MNHEY and SMNVEV (reference sequence). Here the CDR3 reads CASSPTNTGELFF. In DNA, the CDR3 is TGTGCCAGCAGTCCCACGAACACCGGGGAGCTGTTTTTT.

The chain is built from TRBV11-2 and TRBJ2-7; 10 bases map to TRBD2. Germline V CDR1 and CDR2: SGHAT, FQNNGV. Germline trimming cut 2 bases from V and 1 base from J; bases unmatched to any gene: 11. The CDR3 is 18 residues long. CDR3 bases: TGTGCCAGCAGCTTAAGGGGCGGGCTAGCGGGGGCTTCCTACGAGCAGTACTTC. Translation gives CASSLRGGLAGASYEQYF.

The J gene is TRBJ2-1, the V gene TRBV6-5, with 7 bases matching TRBD2. This CDR3 is built from 13 residues. The germline CDR1 and CDR2 sequences are MNHEY and SVGAGI. V dropped 6 bases and J dropped 8; count of bases not matched to a gene: 7. The CDR3 here is CASRHLAVDEQFF. CDR3 sequence (DNA): TGTGCCAGCAGACATCTAGCGGTCGATGAGCAGTTCTTC.

This clone came up a few times. The rearrangement links TRBV7-3 to TRBJ2-2; D call uncertain. This CDR3 comprises 13 residues. In germline, CDR1 is SGHTA, CDR2 FQGTGA. Trimming stripped 6 bases from V and 6 bases from J, with 11 bases between. The CDR3 reads CASSLAGPGELFF. DNA of the CDR3: TGTGCCAGCAGTTTAGCCGGTCCCGGGGAGCTGTTTTTT.

The chain joins TRBV9 to TRBJ2-3; TRBD2 matches at 10 bases. This CDR3 is built from 17 residues. Germline trimming cut 0 bases from V and 1 base from J; bases unmatched to any gene: 5. The germline V gene has CDR1 SGDLS and CDR2 YYNGEE. The CDR3 sequence: CASSVGILAGGTDTQYF. DNA of the CDR3: TGTGCCAGCAGCGTAGGAATCCTAGCGGGGGGCACAGATACGCAGTATTTT. The full variable domain, with the rest looked up from reference TRBV9 and TRBJ2-3, is DSGVTQTPKHLITATGQRVTLRCSPRSGDLSVYWYQQSLDQGLQFLIQYYNGEERAKGNILERFSAQQFPDLHSELNLSSLELGDSALYFCASSVGILAGGTDTQYFGPGTRLTVL.

The rearrangement joins TRBV5-1 to TRBJ2-7; TRBD2 matches at 7 bases. V gave up 1 base and J gave up 3 bases; unmatched junction bases: 7. There are 15 residues in the CDR3. The germline V gene has CDR1 SGHRS and CDR2 YFSETQ. The CDR3 bases are TGCGCCAGCAGCTTGACGATTGGACTAGGCTACGAGCAGTACTTC. Translating it yields CASSLTIGLGYEQYF.

This chain uses TRBV11-2 with TRBJ2-7, with 9 bases aligning to TRBD2. The CDR3 contains 15 residues. V shed 6 bases, J shed 2 bases, and the junction held 8 bases outside the gene matches. CDR1 is SGHAT and CDR2 is FQNNGV in the germline V gene. DNA for the CDR3: TGTGCCAGCAGTATAACTAGCGGGTATACCTACGAGCAGTACTTC. Translation gives CASSITSGYTYEQYF.

This clone appeared a few times. CDR3 loop: CAGRQSSGNTIYF. CDR3 bases: TGTGCCGGCCGACAGAGCTCTGGAAACACCATATATTTT. The rearrangement uses TRBV12-3 or TRBV12-4 and TRBJ1-3, with D tentatively TRBD1 (5 bases). V lost 11 bases and J 0 bases, leaving 11 bases between the germline ends. The CDR3 is 13 amino acids.

The chain combines TRBV9 with TRBJ1-3; D not certain. CDR3 length equals 15 residues. CDR1 SGDLS and CDR2 YYNGEE come from the germline V gene. The V end was cut by 0 bases, the J end by 2 bases, with 9 bases between. The CDR3 bases are TGTGCCAGCAGCGTAGGCGCAGGCGCTGGAAACACCATATATTTT. This translates into CASSVGAGAGNTIYF.

This chain joins TRBV3-1 (or the pseudogene TRBV3-2) and TRBJ2-1; 7 nucleotides line up with TRBD1. V lost 4 bases and J lost 5; bases outside the gene matches: 5. CDR3 length equals 14 residues. Germline V gene lookup returns CDR1 LGHDT and CDR2 YNNKEL (reference sequence). CDR3 DNA: TGTGCCAGCAGCCTCGGGACAGTCGACAATGAGCAGTTCTTC. Residues: CASSLGTVDNEQFF.

The J gene is TRBJ1-2, the V gene TRBV12-5; D remains ambiguous. The CDR3 totals 12 residues. CDR1 and CDR2 from the germline V gene are LGHNT and FRNRAP. Trimming took 4 bases from V and 6 from J, leaving 9 bases between them. CDR3 residues: CASGSTVDGYTF. Here the CDR3 DNA reads TGTGCTAGTGGTTCCACGGTGGATGGCTACACCTTC.

CDR3 sequence reads: CASSLGVEGTQPQHF. DNA for the CDR3: TGCGCCAGCAGCTTGGGGGTGGAGGGTACTCAGCCCCAGCATTTT. The chain employs TRBV5-1 and TRBJ1-5; D gene ambiguous. This CDR3 region has 15 residues. V dropped 0 bases and J dropped 6 bases, with 13 bases sitting between them. Germline V lookup: CDR1 SGHRS, CDR2 YFSETQ. Complete variable domain (other parts from reference TRBV5-1 and TRBJ1-5): KAGVTQTPRYLIKTRGQQVTLSCSPISGHRSVSWYQQTPGQGLQFLFEYFSETQRNKGNFPGRFSGRQFSNSRSEMNVSTLELGDSALYLCASSLGVEGTQPQHFGDGTRLSIL.

The chain links TRBV30 to TRBJ1-2; 7 nucleotides match TRBD1. Germline lookup yields CDR1 GTSNPN and CDR2 SVGIG (reference sequence). The CDR3 length is 14 residues. V was pared by 2 bases and J by 0 bases, with 3 bases of the junction left unmatched. In DNA form, the CDR3 reads TGTGCCTGGAGTAGGGACAGATCTAACTATGGCTACACCTTC. Its translation is CAWSRDRSNYGYTF.

This chain uses TRBV19 with TRBJ1-3, with 7 bases fitting TRBD1. V was pared by 1 base and J by 0 bases, with 6 bases of the junction left unmatched. CDR3 length equals 17 residues. Germline-derived CDR1 and CDR2 are LNHDA and SQIVND (reference sequence). DNA of the CDR3: TGTGCCAGTAGTATAGGAACGGGACAGCTCTCTGGAAACACCATATATTTT. Translation gives CASSIGTGQLSGNTIYF. Combining the CDR3 with reference TRBV19 and TRBJ1-3 gives the whole variable domain DGGITQSPKYLFRKEGQNVTLSCEQNLNHDAMYWYRQDPGQGLRLIYYSQIVNDFQKGDIAEGYSVSREKKESFPLTVTSAQKNPTAFYLCASSIGTGQLSGNTIYFGEGSWLTVV.

The J gene is TRBJ1-1, the V gene TRBV28, with TRBD1 identical over 7 bases. J was trimmed by 5 bases and V by 6 bases; bases with no gene match: 9. This CDR3 spans 14 amino acids. CDR1 is MDHEN and CDR2 is SYDVKM in the germline V gene. CDR3 bases: TGTGCCAGCAGACCCAGAGGGACAGTTACTGAAGCTTTCTTT. Residues: CASRPRGTVTEAFF.

The chain is built from TRBV28 and TRBJ1-2; 8 nucleotides line up with TRBD1. This CDR3 is built from 15 residues. V lost 5 bases and J lost 2; bases outside the gene matches: 7. Germline values: CDR1 MDHEN, CDR2 SYDVKM. The CDR3 DNA is TGTGCCAGCAGTGTTCAGGGGGCGCGCAACTATGGCTACACCTTC. This encodes CASSVQGARNYGYTF.

The chain combines TRBV15 with TRBJ1-4; D may be TRBD1 (5 bases). With 4 bases removed from V and 0 bases from J, the gap between germline ends came to 9 bases. The CDR3 is 15 amino acids. Looked up from germline, CDR1 is LNHNV and CDR2 is YYDKDF (reference sequence). CDR3 residues: CATSTTGATNEKLFF. DNA of the CDR3: TGTGCCACCAGCACAACAGGCGCAACTAATGAAAAACTGTTTTTT.

Here the CDR3 DNA reads TGTGCCAGCAGCGGACTTTCTGGAAACACCATATATTTT. Translating it yields CASSGLSGNTIYF. V is TRBV6-5 and J is TRBJ1-3; no definite D call. V was cut by 6 bases and J by 1 base, with 7 bases left in between. CDR1 is MNHEY and CDR2 is SVGAGI in the germline V gene. The length of the CDR3 is 13 residues.

V usage is TRBV19 and J usage is TRBJ1-5, with TRBD1 matching over 7 bases. The CDR3 runs to 15 residues. Germline assignment: CDR1 LNHDA and CDR2 SQIVND (reference sequence). J gave up 0 bases and V 6 bases, and 5 bases lay outside the gene matches. The CDR3: CASSPSGGSNQPQHF. For the CDR3, the DNA is TGTGCCAGTAGCCCTTCAGGGGGTAGCAATCAGCCCCAGCATTTT.

This clone was seen only once. The genes are TRBV28 and TRBJ2-1, with 11 nucleotides matching TRBD2. This CDR3 has 15 residues. J lost 7 bases, V lost 11 bases, and 13 bases had no gene match. Germline V gene data show CDR1 as MDHEN and CDR2 as SYDVKM. The CDR3 DNA reads TGTGCCCGAACGAATAGCGGGAGGGCCGGGAATGAGCAGTTCTTC. Amino acids: CARTNSGRAGNEQFF.